Described below is a single T cell receptor beta chain sequence and its context. These data come from a study of blood T cell repertoires in COVID-19. Study-level information: There were acute and convalescent COVID-19 samples, and they came from the United States, Italy and Spain. PBMCs, B-cell-depleted T cells, or T cells provided the cDNA or gDNA that made up the material.

Clones were read by immunoSEQ multiplex PCR, and TCRdb kept only the in-frame ones, dropping some. In the table there are 220,000 or so clones, 90% of which are singletons. Cohort placement rested on clinical history that participants reported themselves. Exposed enrollees had met someone with a PCR-confirmed or clinician-diagnosed COVID-19 case at some point within the 2 weeks before study entry. This receptor was taken from a man between 25 and 39 years old who had been exposed to COVID-19. Material: PBMCs or T cells enriched from blood (not recorded which).

CDR3 DNA: TGTGCCAGCTCACCACAATTTGACAGCTCACCCCTCCACTTT. Its protein product is CASSPQFDSSPLHF. The V call is TRBV18, the J call TRBJ1-6; D possibly corresponds to TRBD1 (5 bases). Germline CDR1 and CDR2: KGHSH and LQKENI. The CDR3 consists of 14 residues. V was shortened by 1 base and J by 10 bases, with 11 bases between the two germline ends.